The next 6 T cell receptor beta chains were all read from a single sample in a study of monozygotic twins with inflammatory bowel disease. TCRdb reprocessed the 5' RACE reads and keeps a single row for each CDR3 protein, giving no DNA. The repertoire shows roughly 150,000 distinct CDR3 sequences; the top ten hold roughly 2.5%. Material: blood. The receptors were sampled from a human donor with ulcerative colitis or Crohn's disease, or a healthy co-twin of an affected twin (not recorded which).

The chain employs TRBV19 and TRBJ2-2; TCRdb's D call, TRBD1, is unchecked because there is no DNA. Germline CDR1 LNHDA, CDR2 SQIVND (reference sequence). The CDR3 consists of 15 residues. CDR3 sequence reads: CASSQGGGRTGELFF.

CDR3 residues: CSGLVGMRFSTEAFF. The chain uses TRBV20-1 and TRBJ1-1. CDR1 and CDR2 from the germline V gene are DFQATT and SNEGSKA (reference sequence). The CDR3 spans 15 residues.

The chain employs TRBV7-6 and TRBJ2-2. The CDR3 runs 18 residues. In germline, CDR1 is SGHVS, CDR2 FNYEAQ. The CDR3 loop reads CASSLVGSSALNTGELFF. Based on the CDR3 plus reference TRBV7-6 and TRBJ2-2, the full variable domain is GAGVSQSPRYKVTKRGQDVALRCDPISGHVSLYWYRQALGQGPEFLTYFNYEAQQDKSGLPNDRFSAERPEGSISTLTIQRTEQRDSAMYRCASSLVGSSALNTGELFFGEGSRLTVL.

The chain recombines TRBV12-3 or TRBV12-4 with TRBJ1-5; TCRdb's D gene call, TRBD1, goes unchecked for lack of DNA. The CDR3 covers 14 residues. The CDR3 protein is CASSFSGGNQPQHF.

The rearrangement links TRBV20-1 to TRBJ2-1; TCRdb selects TRBD1, and the lack of DNA leaves this call unchecked. Germline loops: CDR1 DFQATT, CDR2 SNEGSKA (reference sequence). The CDR3 is 17 amino acids. The chain's CDR3 is CGARVYSGGPSYNEQFF.

The gene calls are TRBV12-3 or TRBV12-4 and TRBJ1-6. The CDR3 is 13 residues long. The CDR3 reads CASSRGNQSPLHF.